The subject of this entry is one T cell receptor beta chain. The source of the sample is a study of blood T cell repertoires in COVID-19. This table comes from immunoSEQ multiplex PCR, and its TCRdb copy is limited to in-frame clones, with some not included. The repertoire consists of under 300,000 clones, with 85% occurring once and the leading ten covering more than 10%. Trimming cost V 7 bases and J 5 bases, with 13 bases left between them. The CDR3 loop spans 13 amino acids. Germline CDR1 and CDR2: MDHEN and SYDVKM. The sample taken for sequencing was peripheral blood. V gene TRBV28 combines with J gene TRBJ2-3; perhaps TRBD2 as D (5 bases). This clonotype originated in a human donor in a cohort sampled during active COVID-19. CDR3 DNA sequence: TGTGCCAGCACACGAGCGGACGGAGATACGCAGTATTTT. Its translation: CASTRADGDTQYF.